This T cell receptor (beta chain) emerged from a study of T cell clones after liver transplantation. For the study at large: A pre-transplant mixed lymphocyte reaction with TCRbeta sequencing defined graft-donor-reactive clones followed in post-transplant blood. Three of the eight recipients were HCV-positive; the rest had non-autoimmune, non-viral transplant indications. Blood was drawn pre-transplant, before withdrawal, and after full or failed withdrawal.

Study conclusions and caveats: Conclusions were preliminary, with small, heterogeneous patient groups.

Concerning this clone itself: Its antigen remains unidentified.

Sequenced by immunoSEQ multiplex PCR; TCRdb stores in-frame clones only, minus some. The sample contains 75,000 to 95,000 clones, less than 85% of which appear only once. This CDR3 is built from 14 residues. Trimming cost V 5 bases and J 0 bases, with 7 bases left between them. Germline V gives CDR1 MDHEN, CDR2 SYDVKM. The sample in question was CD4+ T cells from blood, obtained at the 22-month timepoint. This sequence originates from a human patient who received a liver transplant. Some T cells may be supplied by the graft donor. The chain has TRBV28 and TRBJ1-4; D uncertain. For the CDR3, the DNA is TGTGCCAGCAGTCACACTGCAACTAATGAAAAACTGTTTTTT. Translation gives CASSHTATNEKLFF.